This TCR beta chain was identified during a study of type 1 regulatory T cells (TCRdb year 2021). In the study overall: The study characterized an in vitro protocol that generated a Tr1-enriched, alloantigen-specific CD4 T cell product named T-allo10. T-allo10 was under clinical evaluation in patients with hematological malignancies receiving allogeneic hematopoietic stem cell transplantation.

Reading the germline V gene gives CDR1 KGHSH and CDR2 LQKENI. The CDR3 contains 13 residues, cysteine and phenylalanine counted. CDR3 DNA only is kept here, 39 bases in frame from base 1. At the junction V is shortened by 6 bases and J by 0 bases, with 8 bases in between. The paper as a whole reports these results and caveats: Tr1 cells showed a more restricted TCR repertoire than non-Tr1 cells, which the study interpreted as alloantigen-induced clonal expansion.

Notes on this clonotype: The target of this receptor is not known. No clone much larger than this one lies a single base away; base qualities are absent.

The sequencing machine was an Illumina MiSeq. TCRdb reanalyzed the raw reads on its own, using fastp at Q25 for trimming and MiXCR for clone calling, and kept in-frame beta chains. One record per CDR3 amino acid sequence lists the most common genes and DNA. This sample has 60,000 to 75,000 distinct CDR3 sequences in its table, and about a fifth of those were observed once. Of the sample, roughly 8.3% falls within the top ten clones. The chain was built from TRBV18 and TRBJ1-1; a tentative D match to TRBD1 spans 5 bases. The sequence derives from a human donor in good health. The sequenced sample consisted of cultured type 1 regulatory T (Tr1) cells, either the whole culture or a sorted fraction (not recorded which). This specimen's cell subset or site label, interpreted: type 1 regulatory T cells sorted from the T-allo10 product. The DNA reads as follows: TGTGCCAGCTCGGACACTTTGAACACTGAAGCTTTCTTT. It codes for CASSDTLNTEAFF. When the CDR3 is completed using the reference TRBV18 and TRBJ1-1 genes on either side, the full variable domain is NAGVMQNPRHLVRRRGQEARLRCSPMKGHSHVYWYRQLPEEGLKFMVYLQKENIIDESGMPKERFSAEFPKEGPSILRIQQVVRGDSAAYFCASSDTLNTEAFFGQGTRLTVV.